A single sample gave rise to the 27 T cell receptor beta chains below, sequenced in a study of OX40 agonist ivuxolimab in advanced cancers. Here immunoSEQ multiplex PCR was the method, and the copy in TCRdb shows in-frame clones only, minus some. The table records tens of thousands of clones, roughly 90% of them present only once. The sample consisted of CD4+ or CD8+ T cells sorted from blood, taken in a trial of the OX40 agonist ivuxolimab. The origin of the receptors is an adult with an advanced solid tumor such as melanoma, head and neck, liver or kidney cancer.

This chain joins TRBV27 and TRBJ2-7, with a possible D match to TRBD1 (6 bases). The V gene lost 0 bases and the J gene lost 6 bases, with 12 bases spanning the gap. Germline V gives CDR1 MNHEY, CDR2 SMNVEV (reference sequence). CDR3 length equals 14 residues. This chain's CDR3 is CASSLSGTPVEQYF. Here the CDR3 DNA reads TGTGCCAGCAGTTTATCGGGGACACCCGTCGAGCAGTACTTC.

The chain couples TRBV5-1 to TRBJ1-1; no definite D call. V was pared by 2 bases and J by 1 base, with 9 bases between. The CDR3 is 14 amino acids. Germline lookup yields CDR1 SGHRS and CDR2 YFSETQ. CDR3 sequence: CASSFRYGNTEAFF. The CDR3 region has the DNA TGCGCCAGCAGCTTCCGATATGGGAACACTGAAGCTTTCTTT.

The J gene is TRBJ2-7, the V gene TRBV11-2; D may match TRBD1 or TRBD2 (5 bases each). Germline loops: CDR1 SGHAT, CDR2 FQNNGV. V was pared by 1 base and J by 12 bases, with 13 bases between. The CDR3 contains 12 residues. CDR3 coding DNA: TGTGCCAGCAGCTTAGTCGGCAGGGAGTGGTACTTC. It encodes CASSLVGREWYF.

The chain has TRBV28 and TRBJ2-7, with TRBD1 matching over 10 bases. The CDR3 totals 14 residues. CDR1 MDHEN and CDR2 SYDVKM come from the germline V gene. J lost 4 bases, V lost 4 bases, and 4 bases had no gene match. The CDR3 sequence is CASSSTGGWYEQYF. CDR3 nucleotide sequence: TGTGCCAGCAGTTCGACAGGGGGCTGGTACGAGCAGTACTTC.

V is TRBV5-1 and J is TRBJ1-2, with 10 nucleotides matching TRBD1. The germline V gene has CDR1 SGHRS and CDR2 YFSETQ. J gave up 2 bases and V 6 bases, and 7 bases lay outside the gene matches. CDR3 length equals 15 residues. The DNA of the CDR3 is TGCGCCAGCACCGAACCGGGACAGGGGAACTATGGCTACACCTTC. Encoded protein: CASTEPGQGNYGYTF.

CDR3 sequence: CASSLRTGSQPQHF. The CDR3 nucleotides read TGTGCCAGCAGTCTCCGGACAGGGAGTCAGCCCCAGCATTTT. V and J are TRBV28 and TRBJ1-5; TRBD1 agrees at 8 bases. Germline trimming cut 5 bases from V and 6 bases from J; bases unmatched to any gene: 6. The CDR3 is made up of 14 amino acids. Germline V gene data show CDR1 as MDHEN and CDR2 as SYDVKM.

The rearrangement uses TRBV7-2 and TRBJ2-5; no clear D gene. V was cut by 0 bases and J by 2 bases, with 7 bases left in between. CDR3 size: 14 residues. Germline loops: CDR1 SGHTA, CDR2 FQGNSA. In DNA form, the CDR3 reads TGTGCCAGCAGCTTAGCTTCCGGGCAAGAGACCCAGTACTTC. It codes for CASSLASGQETQYF.

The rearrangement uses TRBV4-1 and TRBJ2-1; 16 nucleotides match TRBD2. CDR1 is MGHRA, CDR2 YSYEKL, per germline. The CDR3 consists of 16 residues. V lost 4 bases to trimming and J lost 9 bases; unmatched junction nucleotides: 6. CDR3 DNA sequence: TGCGCCAGCAGCCTTTTCGGGACTAGCGGGGGGGGTGAGCAGTTCTTC. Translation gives CASSLFGTSGGGEQFF.

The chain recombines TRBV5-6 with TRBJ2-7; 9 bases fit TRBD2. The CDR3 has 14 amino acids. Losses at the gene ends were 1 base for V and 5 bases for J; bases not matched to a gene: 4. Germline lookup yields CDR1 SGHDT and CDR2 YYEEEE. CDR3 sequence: CASSLFLAGNEQYF. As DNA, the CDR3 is TGTGCCAGCAGCTTGTTTCTAGCGGGGAACGAGCAGTACTTC. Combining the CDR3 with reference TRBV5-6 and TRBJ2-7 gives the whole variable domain DAGVTQSPTHLIKTRGQQVTLRCSPKSGHDTVSWYQQALGQGPQFIFQYYEEEERQRGNFPDRFSGHQFPNYSSELNVNALLLGDSALYLCASSLFLAGNEQYFGPGTRLTVT.

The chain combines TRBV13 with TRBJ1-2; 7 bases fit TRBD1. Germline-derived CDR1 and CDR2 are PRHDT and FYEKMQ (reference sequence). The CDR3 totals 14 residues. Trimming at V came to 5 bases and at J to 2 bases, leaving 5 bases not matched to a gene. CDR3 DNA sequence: TGTGCCAGCAGCCCGAGGACAGGCAACTATGGCTACACCTTC. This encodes CASSPRTGNYGYTF.

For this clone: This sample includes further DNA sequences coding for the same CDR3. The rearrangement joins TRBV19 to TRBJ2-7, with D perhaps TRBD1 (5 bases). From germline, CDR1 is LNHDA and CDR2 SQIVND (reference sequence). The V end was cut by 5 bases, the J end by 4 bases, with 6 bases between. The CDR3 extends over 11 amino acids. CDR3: CASSQGYEQYF. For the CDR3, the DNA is TGTGCCAGTAGTCAGGGATACGAGCAGTACTTC.

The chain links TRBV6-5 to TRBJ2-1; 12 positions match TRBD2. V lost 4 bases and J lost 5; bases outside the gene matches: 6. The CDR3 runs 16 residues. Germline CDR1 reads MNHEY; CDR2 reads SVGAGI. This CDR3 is CASSSVGLAGDNEQFF. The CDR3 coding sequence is TGTGCCAGCAGTTCTGTGGGACTAGCGGGTGACAATGAGCAGTTCTTC.

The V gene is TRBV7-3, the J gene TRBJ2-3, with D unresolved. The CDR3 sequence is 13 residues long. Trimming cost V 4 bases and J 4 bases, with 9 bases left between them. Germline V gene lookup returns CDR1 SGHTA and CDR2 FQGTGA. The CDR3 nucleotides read TGTGCCAGCAGCTCATTCCTTGCAGATACGCAGTATTTT. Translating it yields CASSSFLADTQYF.

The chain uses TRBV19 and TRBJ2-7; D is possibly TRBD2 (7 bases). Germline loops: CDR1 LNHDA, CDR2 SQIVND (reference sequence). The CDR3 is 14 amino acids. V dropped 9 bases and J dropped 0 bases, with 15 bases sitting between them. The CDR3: CASSLGGGSYEQYF. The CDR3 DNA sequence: TGTGCCAGCTCGCTAGGGGGGGGCTCCTACGAGCAGTACTTC.

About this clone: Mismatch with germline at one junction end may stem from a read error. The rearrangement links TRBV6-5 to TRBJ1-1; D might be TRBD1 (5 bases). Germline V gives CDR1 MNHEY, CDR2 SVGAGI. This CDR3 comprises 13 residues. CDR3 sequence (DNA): TGTGCCAGCAGTTACTCGATTAGGGGTGAGGTGGTCTTT. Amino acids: CASSYSIRGEVVF.

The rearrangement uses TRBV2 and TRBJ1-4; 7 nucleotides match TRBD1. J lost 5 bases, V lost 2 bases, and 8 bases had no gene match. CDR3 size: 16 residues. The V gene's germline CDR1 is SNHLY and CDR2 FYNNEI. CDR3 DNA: TGTGCCAGCAGTGAATTACCCGGGACAGTGAATGAAAAACTGTTTTTT. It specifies CASSELPGTVNEKLFF.

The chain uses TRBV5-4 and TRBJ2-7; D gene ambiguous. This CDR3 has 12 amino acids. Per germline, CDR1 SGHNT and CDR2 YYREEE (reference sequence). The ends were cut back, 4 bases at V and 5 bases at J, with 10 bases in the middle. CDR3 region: CASSGISHEQYF. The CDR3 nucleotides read TGTGCCAGCAGCGGTATATCCCACGAGCAGTACTTC.

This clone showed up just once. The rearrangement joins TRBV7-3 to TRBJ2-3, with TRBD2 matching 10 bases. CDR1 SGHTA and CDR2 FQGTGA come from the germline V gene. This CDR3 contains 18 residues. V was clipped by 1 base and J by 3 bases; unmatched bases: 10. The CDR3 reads CASSLMGGLASGTDTQYF. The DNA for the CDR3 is TGTGCCAGCAGCTTAATGGGGGGACTAGCGTCGGGGACAGATACGCAGTATTTT.

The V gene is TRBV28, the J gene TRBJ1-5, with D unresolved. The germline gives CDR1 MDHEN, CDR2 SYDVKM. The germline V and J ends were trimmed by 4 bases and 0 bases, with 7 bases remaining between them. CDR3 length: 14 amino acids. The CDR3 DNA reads TGTGCCAGCAGTTCCGTTCTTAGCAATCAGCCCCAGCATTTT. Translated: CASSSVLSNQPQHF.

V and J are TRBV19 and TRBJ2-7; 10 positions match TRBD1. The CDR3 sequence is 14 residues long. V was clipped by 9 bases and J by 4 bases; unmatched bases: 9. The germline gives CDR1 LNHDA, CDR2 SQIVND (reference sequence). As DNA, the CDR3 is TGTGCCAGCCAAAAGACAGGGGGCATTTACGAGCAGTACTTC. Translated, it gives CASQKTGGIYEQYF.

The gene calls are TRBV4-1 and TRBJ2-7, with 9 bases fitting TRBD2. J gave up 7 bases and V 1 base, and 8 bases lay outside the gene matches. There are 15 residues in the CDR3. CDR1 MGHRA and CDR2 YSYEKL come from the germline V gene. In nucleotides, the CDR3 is TGCGCCAGCAGCCAAGGGCCTAGCGGGGTTCGGGAGCAGTACTTC. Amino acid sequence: CASSQGPSGVREQYF.

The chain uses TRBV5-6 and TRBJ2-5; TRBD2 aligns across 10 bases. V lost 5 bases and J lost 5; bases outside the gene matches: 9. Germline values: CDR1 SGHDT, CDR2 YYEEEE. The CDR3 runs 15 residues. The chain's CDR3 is CASRAAGGPGETQYF. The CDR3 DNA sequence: TGTGCCAGCAGGGCAGCGGGAGGGCCAGGGGAGACCCAGTACTTC.

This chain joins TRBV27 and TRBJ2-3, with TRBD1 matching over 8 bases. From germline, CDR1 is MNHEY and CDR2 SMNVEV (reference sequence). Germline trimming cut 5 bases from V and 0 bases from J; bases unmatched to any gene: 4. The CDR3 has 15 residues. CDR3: CASSPDRASTDTQYF. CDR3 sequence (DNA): TGTGCCAGCAGTCCGGACAGGGCTAGCACAGATACGCAGTATTTT.

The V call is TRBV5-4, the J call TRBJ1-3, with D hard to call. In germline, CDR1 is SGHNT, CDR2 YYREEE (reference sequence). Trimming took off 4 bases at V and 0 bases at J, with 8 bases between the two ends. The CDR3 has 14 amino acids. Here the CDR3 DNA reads TGTGCCAGCAGCATGCGGAGCTCTGGAAACACCATATATTTT. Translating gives CASSMRSSGNTIYF.

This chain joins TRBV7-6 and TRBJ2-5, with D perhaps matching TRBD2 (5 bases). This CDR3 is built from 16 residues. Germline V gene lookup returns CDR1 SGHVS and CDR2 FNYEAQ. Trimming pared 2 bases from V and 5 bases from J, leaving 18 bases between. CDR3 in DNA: TGTGCCAGCAGCTTAACGTCGGGTTATGGGAGTGAGACCCAGTACTTC. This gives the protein CASSLTSGYGSETQYF.

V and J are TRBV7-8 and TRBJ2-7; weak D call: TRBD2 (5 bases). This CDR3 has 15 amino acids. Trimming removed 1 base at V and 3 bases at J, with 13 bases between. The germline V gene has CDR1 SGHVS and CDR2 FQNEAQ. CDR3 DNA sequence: TGTGCCAGCAGCTTAGGGGAGACTATGGTCTACGAGCAGTACTTC. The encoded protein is CASSLGETMVYEQYF.

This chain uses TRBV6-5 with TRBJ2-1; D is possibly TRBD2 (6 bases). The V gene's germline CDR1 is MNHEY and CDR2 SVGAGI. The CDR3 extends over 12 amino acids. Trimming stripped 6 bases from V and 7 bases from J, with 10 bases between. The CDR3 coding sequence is TGTGCCAGCAGCAATGGGGGGAATGAGCAGTTCTTC. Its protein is CASSNGGNEQFF.